The 13 T cell receptor beta chains in this list originate from one sample, sequenced in a study of shared clonotypes between healthy human individuals. Assay used: immunoSEQ multiplex PCR; TCRdb lists only in-frame clones, some missing. The repertoire holds about 1,900,000 clones, over 85% seen once, with approximately 1.2% in the top ten. CD45RO negativity and positive selection for CCR7 defined naive CD8 cells, a population that excluded terminally differentiated effector memory CD45RA+ cells. The sequenced sample was naive CD8+ T cells sorted from blood. Receptors originate from a man aged 18-30 years in good health.

The rearrangement joins TRBV7-8 to TRBJ2-7; D remains unclear. Germline V gene data show CDR1 as SGHVS and CDR2 as FQNEAQ. There are 14 residues in the CDR3. The V gene lost 1 base and the J gene lost 1 base, with 8 bases spanning the gap. The CDR3 sequence: CASSLGSYSYEQYF. The DNA for the CDR3 is TGTGCCAGCAGCTTAGGAAGCTATTCCTACGAGCAGTACTTC.

For the CDR3, the DNA is TGTGCCAGTAGTCCGGGAGACAGGGGTGGAACTGAAGCTTTCTTT. This translates into CASSPGDRGGTEAFF. This sequence joins TRBV19 and TRBJ1-1, with 8 bases matching TRBD1. The V segment lost 5 bases and the J segment 5 bases; nucleotides outside the gene matches: 10. CDR3 size: 15 residues. Germline V gene lookup returns CDR1 LNHDA and CDR2 SQIVND (reference sequence).

The rearrangement uses TRBV4-1 and TRBJ1-2; D is unresolved. There are 14 residues in the CDR3. V dropped 4 bases and J dropped 3 bases, with 12 bases sitting between them. Germline CDR1 and CDR2: MGHRA and YSYEKL. CDR3 bases: TGCGCCAGCAGCCCCCGGGCGACGGACTATGGCTACACCTTC. It encodes CASSPRATDYGYTF.

CDR3 DNA: TGTGCCTGGAGCCAAGCAACAGGGAGCAATAGTGGCTACACCTTC. Translated, it gives CAWSQATGSNSGYTF. The V call is TRBV30, the J call TRBJ1-2, with D possibly being TRBD1 (6 bases). The germline gives CDR1 GTSNPN, CDR2 SVGIG (reference sequence). V lost 3 bases and J 7 bases, leaving 21 bases between the germline ends. This CDR3 contains 15 residues.

The rearrangement uses TRBV7-3 and TRBJ2-7; TRBD1 matches 10 bases. The V segment lost 5 bases and the J segment 3 bases; nucleotides outside the gene matches: 4. CDR3 length: 14 residues. Germline CDR1 reads SGHTA; CDR2 reads FQGTGA. DNA of the CDR3: TGTGCCAGCAGCGTGACAGGGGGCGGCTACGAGCAGTACTTC. It yields the protein CASSVTGGGYEQYF.

The CDR3 DNA reads as TGTGCCATCGGAGGGCGGGGGGGCCGCGAGACCCAGTACTTC. Translation gives CAIGGRGGRETQYF. This chain joins TRBV6-1 and TRBJ2-5; 9 nucleotides agree with TRBD2. The CDR3 loop spans 14 amino acids. Germline V gene sequence: CDR1 MNHNS, CDR2 SASEGT. The V segment lost 10 bases and the J segment 5 bases; nucleotides outside the gene matches: 11.

This clone occurred a few times. This chain links TRBV30 with TRBJ1-5; no reliable D call. V was pared by 4 bases and J by 6 bases, with 13 bases between. The CDR3 length is 13 residues. CDR1 and CDR2 (germline): GTSNPN, SVGIG (reference sequence). The CDR3 spells CAWNPVRGQPQHF. The CDR3 nucleotides are TGTGCCTGGAACCCTGTTCGGGGTCAGCCCCAGCATTTT.

The chain has TRBV5-1 and TRBJ2-2; maybe TRBD1 (5 bases). There are 13 residues in the CDR3. Germline CDR1 and CDR2: SGHRS and YFSETQ. The ends were cut back, 8 bases at V and 7 bases at J, with 15 bases in the middle. The CDR3 loop is CASKSGSGGELFF. The DNA for the CDR3 is TGCGCCAGTAAATCAGGGTCGGGCGGGGAGCTGTTTTTT.

The V call is TRBV5-1, the J call TRBJ2-2, with TRBD2 matching 16 bases. Unmatched junction bases numbered 7, after V lost 4 bases and J lost 4 bases. Per the germline V gene, CDR1 is SGHRS and CDR2 is YFSETQ. CDR3 length: 18 residues. The CDR3 sequence is CASSKGLAGGPSTGELFF. The CDR3 DNA follows: TGCGCCAGCAGCAAGGGACTAGCGGGAGGGCCTAGCACCGGGGAGCTGTTTTTT.

This clone was counted between two and nine times. The chain joins TRBV10-1 to TRBJ2-7; no clear D gene. CDR3 size: 12 residues. The germline CDR1 and CDR2 sequences are WNHNN and SYGVQD (reference sequence). The germline V and J ends were trimmed by 0 bases and 6 bases, with 6 bases remaining between them. The CDR3, as DNA: TGCGCCAGCAGTGAGTCGCCGAGCGAGCAGTACTTC. The encoded protein is CASSESPSEQYF.

This chain connects TRBV7-9 to TRBJ1-4; D perhaps matches TRBD1 (5 bases). V lost 2 bases, J lost 10 bases, and 14 bases lay in between. This CDR3 has 14 residues. The germline V gene encodes CDR1 SEHNR and CDR2 FQNEAQ (reference sequence). CDR3 residues: CASSLIGGSGKLFF. The DNA of the CDR3 is TGTGCCAGCAGCTTAATCGGGGGGTCCGGAAAACTGTTTTTT.

The gene calls are TRBV4-1 and TRBJ2-5; 11 bases match TRBD2. The CDR3 extends over 18 amino acids. The germline V gene encodes CDR1 MGHRA and CDR2 YSYEKL. With 4 bases clipped from V and 2 bases from J, the junction kept 12 bases outside the gene matches. The CDR3 DNA reads TGCGCCAGCAGCCCGGGAGGACTAGCGGGCCGGTGGCAAGAGACCCAGTACTTC. Its translation: CASSPGGLAGRWQETQYF.

Written as DNA, the CDR3 is TGTGCCAGCAGCTTAGTCGGGGGCCCAGTTCGGGAGTCGGGCTACGAGCAGTACTTC. The encoded protein is CASSLVGGPVRESGYEQYF. The rearrangement joins TRBV7-9 to TRBJ2-7, with D perhaps TRBD1 or TRBD2 (6 bases each). The CDR3 runs to 19 residues. Germline loops: CDR1 SEHNR, CDR2 FQNEAQ (reference sequence). V lost 1 base and J 3 bases, leaving 25 bases between the germline ends.